This T cell receptor (beta chain) was recovered during a study of T cells after posttransplantation cyclophosphamide. The table lists this clone with many counts. The method was immunoSEQ multiplex PCR; TCRdb's version includes in-frame clones alone and lacks a portion of them. There are about 38,000 clones in the sample, none observed a single time. On the day of bone marrow donation, the related graft donor provided peripheral blood. Germline lookup yields CDR1 LGHNA and CDR2 YSLEER. Trimming left V 2 bases short and J 7 bases short, with 11 bases between. This CDR3 is 13 amino acids long. This receptor was obtained from a man aged 25 to 40 in good health and a related stem cell transplant donor. The genes are TRBV4-3 and TRBJ2-5; the D gene is possibly TRBD1 (7 bases). The sequenced material came from PBMCs. For the CDR3, the DNA is TGCGCCAGCAGCCAACGGCAGGGGGGGACCCAGTACTTC. Translation: CASSQRQGGTQYF.